This T cell receptor beta chain comes out of a study of blood T cell repertoires in COVID-19. The wider study: COVID-19 samples from acute and convalescent phases originated in the United States, Italy and Spain. PBMCs, B-cell-depleted T cells, or T cells provided the cDNA or gDNA that made up the material.

As originally analysed: Reference gene primer amplification gave nucleated cell count estimates. Some clones are missing from TCRdb's copy, which holds only in-frame ones; the method was immunoSEQ multiplex PCR. V and J calls and clone size are as listed in that table; D and trimming were resolved from the DNA. The table shows around 130,000 clones, with roughly four fifths occurring only once. The germline V gene encodes CDR1 MNHNY and CDR2 SVGAGI (reference sequence). J lost 7 bases, V lost 5 bases, and 11 bases had no gene match. This CDR3 has 16 residues. This clonotype was sampled from a human donor in a cohort sampled during active COVID-19. The specimen sequenced was peripheral blood. The chain joins TRBV6-6 to TRBJ1-4; 9 positions agree with TRBD1. CDR3 protein: CASSRDPGTGSEKLFF. As DNA, the CDR3 is TGTGCCAGCAGTCGAGACCCCGGGACAGGGAGTGAAAAACTGTTTTTT.